Presented here are 13 T cell receptor beta chains from one specimen sequenced in a study of CD8 T cells in Susac syndrome. Random hexamers were used to reverse transcribe an amount of about 0.5 to 1 ug RNA. TCRdb fed the immunoSEQ multiplex PCR reads into MiXCR, producing one record per CDR3 protein. The data contain about 180,000 distinct CDR3 sequences, around 95% of them seen just once; the ten biggest clones take up approximately 0.09%. Sequencing was carried out using CD4+ T cells from PBMCs. These receptors originate from a human donor with multiple sclerosis.

The chain combines TRBV9 with TRBJ2-1; tentative D call: TRBD1 (6 bases). Germline assignment: CDR1 SGDLS and CDR2 YYNGEE. This CDR3 is built from 15 residues. V was cut by 5 bases and J by 4 bases, with 16 bases left in between. The CDR3 bases are TGTGCCAGCAGTTACAGGGTGGGGACATACAATGAGCAGTTCTTC. Its translation: CASSYRVGTYNEQFF.

The J gene is TRBJ1-5, the V gene TRBV30, with TRBD1 identical over 9 bases. The V segment lost 1 base and the J segment 6 bases; nucleotides outside the gene matches: 1. Germline-derived CDR1 and CDR2 are GTSNPN and SVGIG (reference sequence). This CDR3 comprises 13 residues. CDR3 in amino acids: CAWSATGGQPQHF. The CDR3 coding sequence is TGTGCCTGGAGTGCGACAGGGGGTCAGCCCCAGCATTTT.

V is TRBV2 and J is TRBJ2-7, with 13 nucleotides matching TRBD2. V lost 6 bases to trimming and J lost 0 bases; unmatched junction nucleotides: 8. CDR3 size: 17 residues. Germline CDR1 is SNHLY and CDR2 is FYNNEI. The chain's CDR3 is CASRKTSGGPISYEQYF. For the CDR3, the DNA is TGTGCCAGCAGGAAGACTAGCGGGGGGCCAATCTCCTACGAGCAGTACTTC.

CDR3 DNA: TGTGCCAGCAGCTCAAGCCCCGGGACAGGGGGCTATCTCTCCTACGAGCAGTACTTC. Amino acids: CASSSSPGTGGYLSYEQYF. This chain links TRBV7-9 with TRBJ2-7; 12 nucleotides match TRBD1. The J segment lost 0 bases and the V segment lost 4 bases, leaving 13 bases of the junction unmatched. The CDR3 runs 19 residues. Germline CDR1 SEHNR, CDR2 FQNEAQ (reference sequence).

V gene TRBV27 combines with J gene TRBJ1-1; possibly TRBD1 for D (5 bases). The CDR3 is made up of 13 amino acids. Germline loops: CDR1 MNHEY, CDR2 SMNVEV (reference sequence). Trimming shortened V by 4 bases and J by 2 bases, and 8 bases separated the two germline ends. CDR3 region: CASSWGVNTEAFF. The CDR3 DNA follows: TGTGCCAGCAGTTGGGGGGTTAACACTGAAGCTTTCTTT.

J is TRBJ1-5 and V is TRBV6-2 or TRBV6-3; D is undetermined. Trimming left V 4 bases short and J 2 bases short, with 18 bases between. The CDR3 covers 17 residues. CDR1 and CDR2 from the germline V gene are MNHEY and SVGEGT. CDR3 nucleotide sequence: TGTGCCAGCAGTTCCTATAGTTTTGGAGTAGGCAATCAGCCCCAGCATTTT. Protein sequence: CASSSYSFGVGNQPQHF.

The gene calls are TRBV15 and TRBJ2-5; perhaps TRBD2 as D (6 bases). In germline, CDR1 is LNHNV, CDR2 YYDKDF (reference sequence). This CDR3 spans 14 amino acids. Trimming shortened V by 5 bases and J by 5 bases, and 15 bases separated the two germline ends. For the CDR3, the DNA is TGTGCCACCAGCGCTGGGAGGTCTATTGAGACCCAGTACTTC. Amino acids: CATSAGRSIETQYF.

J is TRBJ2-5 and V is TRBV9, with unresolved D. Trimming stripped 1 base from V and 2 bases from J, with 6 bases between. This CDR3 has 13 residues. Germline CDR1 reads SGDLS; CDR2 reads YYNGEE. The CDR3 region is CASSVRMQETQYF. Here the CDR3 DNA reads TGTGCCAGCAGCGTACGGATGCAAGAGACCCAGTACTTC.

This rearrangement joins TRBV25-1 to TRBJ2-5; D may match TRBD1 or TRBD2 (5 bases each). The CDR3 length is 15 residues. Trimming removed 4 bases from V and 3 bases from J, with 15 bases in between. Germline CDR1 MGHDK, CDR2 SYGVNS. The CDR3 sequence is CASSALGAGEETQYF. The CDR3 region has the DNA TGTGCCAGCAGTGCCCTCGGGGCCGGAGAAGAGACCCAGTACTTC.

The chain has TRBV24-1 and TRBJ2-1, with D perhaps given as TRBD1 or TRBD2 (5 bases each). The germline gives CDR1 KGHDR, CDR2 SFDVKD. Trimming shortened V by 2 bases and J by 15 bases, and 19 bases separated the two germline ends. This CDR3 spans 14 amino acids. CDR3 sequence: CATSDWDLRGALFF. CDR3 DNA: TGTGCCACCAGTGATTGGGACCTCCGGGGTGCGCTGTTCTTC.

The J gene is TRBJ2-6, the V gene TRBV30; TRBD2 is a possible D gene (6 bases). V was pared by 2 bases and J by 1 base, with 9 bases between. CDR3 length: 15 residues. Germline assignment: CDR1 GTSNPN and CDR2 SVGIG (reference sequence). CDR3 bases: TGTGCCTGGAGTAGGAGGGCATCTGGGGCCAACGTCCTGACTTTC. Translation: CAWSRRASGANVLTF.

V and J are TRBV2 and TRBJ1-4, with TRBD1 matching over 7 bases. This CDR3 contains 12 residues. Per the germline V gene, CDR1 is SNHLY and CDR2 is FYNNEI. Trimming at V came to 6 bases and at J to 5 bases, leaving 0 bases not matched to a gene. The CDR3 DNA reads as TGTGCCAGCAGGGGACAGAATGAAAAACTGTTTTTT. Amino acids: CASRGQNEKLFF.

This clonotype was picked up one time. The rearrangement uses TRBV5-1 and TRBJ2-5; D remains ambiguous. CDR1 is SGHRS, CDR2 YFSETQ, per germline. The germline V and J ends were trimmed by 1 base and 3 bases, with 10 bases remaining between them. This CDR3 spans 14 amino acids. CDR3 nucleotides: TGCGCCAGCAGCTTGCAGATGGTAGAAGAGACCCAGTACTTC. Its translation is CASSLQMVEETQYF.